The present T cell receptor beta chain was sequenced within a study of glioma-infiltrating T cells after dendritic cell vaccination. Study in general: Autologous tumor lysate-pulsed dendritic cell vaccination was given between the early 2000s and the early 2010s.

Regarding this clone: Its antigen is still unknown.

Amplification used 60 V beta primers and 13 J beta primers. The repertoire was sequenced with immunoSEQ multiplex PCR; TCRdb's copy has only in-frame clones and lacks some. The repertoire holds approximately 93,000 clones, with 85% as singletons. This CDR3 is 14 amino acids long. Germline V CDR1 and CDR2: LNHNV, YYDKDF (reference sequence). The V and J ends lost 4 bases and 7 bases, in that order; junction bases with no gene match: 10. As to time point: after dendritic cell vaccination, including at tumor progression/relapse. None of the glioblastoma patients had an isocitrate dehydrogenase mutation. General observations from the study: Only a small number of patients had complete blood and tumor samples.

The chain uses TRBV15 and TRBJ2-7, with 7 bases matching TRBD1. The specimen was blood, collected after dendritic cell vaccination. This receptor was taken from a human donor with glioblastoma. The CDR3 loop is CATSIPGGPGEQYF. As DNA, the CDR3 is TGTGCCACCAGCATCCCAGGGGGTCCGGGGGAGCAGTACTTC.